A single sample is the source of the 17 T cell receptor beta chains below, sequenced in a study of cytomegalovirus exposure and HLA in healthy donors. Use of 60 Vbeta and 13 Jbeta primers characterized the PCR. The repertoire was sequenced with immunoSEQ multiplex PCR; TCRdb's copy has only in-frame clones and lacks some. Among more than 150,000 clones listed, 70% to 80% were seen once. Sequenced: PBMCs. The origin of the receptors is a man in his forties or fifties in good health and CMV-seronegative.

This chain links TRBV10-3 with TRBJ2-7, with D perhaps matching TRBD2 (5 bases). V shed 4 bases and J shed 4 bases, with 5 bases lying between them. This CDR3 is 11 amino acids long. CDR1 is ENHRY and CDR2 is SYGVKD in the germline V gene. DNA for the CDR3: TGTGCCATCAGTGCGGGATACGAGCAGTACTTC. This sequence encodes CAISAGYEQYF.

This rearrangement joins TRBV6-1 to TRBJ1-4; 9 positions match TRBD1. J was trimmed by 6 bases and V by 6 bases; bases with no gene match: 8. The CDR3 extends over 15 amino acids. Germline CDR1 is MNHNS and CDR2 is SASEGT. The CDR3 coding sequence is TGTGCCAGCAGGCAAGCCGGGACAGGGCATGAAAAACTGTTTTTT. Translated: CASRQAGTGHEKLFF.

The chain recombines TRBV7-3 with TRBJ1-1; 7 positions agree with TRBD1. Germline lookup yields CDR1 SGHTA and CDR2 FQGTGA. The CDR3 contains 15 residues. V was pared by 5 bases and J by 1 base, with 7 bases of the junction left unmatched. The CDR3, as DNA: TGTGCCAGCAGCCCGAATAAGGGGGCGAACACTGAAGCTTTCTTT. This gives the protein CASSPNKGANTEAFF.

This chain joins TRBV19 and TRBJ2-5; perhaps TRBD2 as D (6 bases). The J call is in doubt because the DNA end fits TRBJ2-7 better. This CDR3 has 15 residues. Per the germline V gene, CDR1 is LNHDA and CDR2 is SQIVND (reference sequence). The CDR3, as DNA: TGTGCCAGTAGCACCCCGGGACTCCCGTCCTACGAGCAGTACTTC. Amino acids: CASSTPGLPSYEQYF.

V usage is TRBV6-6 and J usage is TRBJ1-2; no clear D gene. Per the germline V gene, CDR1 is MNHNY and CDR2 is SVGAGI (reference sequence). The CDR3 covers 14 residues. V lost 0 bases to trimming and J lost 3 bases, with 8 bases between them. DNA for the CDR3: TGTGCCAGCAGTTACTCGGAGGGCGACTATGGCTACACCTTC. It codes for CASSYSEGDYGYTF.

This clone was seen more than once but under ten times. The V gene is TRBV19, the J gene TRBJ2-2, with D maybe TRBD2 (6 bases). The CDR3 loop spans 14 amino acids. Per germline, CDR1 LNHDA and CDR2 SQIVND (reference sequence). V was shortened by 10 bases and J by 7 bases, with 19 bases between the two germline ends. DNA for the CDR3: TGTGCCACCCGGGACTTCCTAGGTATCGGGGAGCTGTTTTTT. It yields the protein CATRDFLGIGELFF.

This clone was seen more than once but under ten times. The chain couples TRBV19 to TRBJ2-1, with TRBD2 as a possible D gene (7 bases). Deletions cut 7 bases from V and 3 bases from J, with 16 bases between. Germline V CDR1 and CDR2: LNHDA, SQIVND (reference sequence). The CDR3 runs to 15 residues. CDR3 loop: CASTGGAELYNEQFF. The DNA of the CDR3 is TGTGCCAGTACTGGGGGGGCAGAACTCTACAATGAGCAGTTCTTC.

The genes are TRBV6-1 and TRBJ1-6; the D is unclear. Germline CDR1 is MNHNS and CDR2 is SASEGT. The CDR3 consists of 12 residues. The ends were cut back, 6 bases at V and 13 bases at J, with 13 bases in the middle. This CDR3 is CASSVRGGPLHF. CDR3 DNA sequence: TGTGCCAGCAGCGTACGGGGTGGGCCCCTCCACTTT.

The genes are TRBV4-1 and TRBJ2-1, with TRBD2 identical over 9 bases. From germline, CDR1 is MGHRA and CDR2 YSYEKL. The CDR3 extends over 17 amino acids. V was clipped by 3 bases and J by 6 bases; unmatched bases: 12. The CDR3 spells CASSQVVGREGPNEQFF. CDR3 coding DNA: TGCGCCAGCAGCCAGGTGGTAGGGCGGGAGGGCCCCAATGAGCAGTTCTTC.

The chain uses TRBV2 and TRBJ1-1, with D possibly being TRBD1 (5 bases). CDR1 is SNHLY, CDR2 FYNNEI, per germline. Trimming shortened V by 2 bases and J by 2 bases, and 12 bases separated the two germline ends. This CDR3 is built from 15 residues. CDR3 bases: TGTGCCAGCAGTGAACGGGTAGGGGCAAACACTGAAGCTTTCTTT. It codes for CASSERVGANTEAFF.

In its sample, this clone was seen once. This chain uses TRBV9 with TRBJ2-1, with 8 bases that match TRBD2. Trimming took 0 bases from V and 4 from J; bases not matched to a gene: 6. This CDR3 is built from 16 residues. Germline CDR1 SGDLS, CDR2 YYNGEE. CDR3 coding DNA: TGTGCCAGCAGCGTAGTACCGGGAGGGCGATACAATGAGCAGTTCTTC. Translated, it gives CASSVVPGGRYNEQFF.

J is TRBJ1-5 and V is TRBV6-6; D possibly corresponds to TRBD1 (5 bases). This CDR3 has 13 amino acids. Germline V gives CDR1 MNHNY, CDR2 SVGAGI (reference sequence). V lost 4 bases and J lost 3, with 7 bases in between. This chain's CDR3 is CASSWDYNQPQHF. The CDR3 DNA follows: TGTGCCAGCAGTTGGGACTACAATCAGCCCCAGCATTTT.

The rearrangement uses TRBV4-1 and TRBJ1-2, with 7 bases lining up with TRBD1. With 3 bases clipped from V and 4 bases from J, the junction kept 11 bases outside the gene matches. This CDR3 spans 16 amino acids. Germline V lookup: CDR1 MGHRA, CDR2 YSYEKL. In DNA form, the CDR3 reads TGCGCCAGCAGCCACCCCGACAGGGTACGGAGCTATGGCTACACCTTC. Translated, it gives CASSHPDRVRSYGYTF.

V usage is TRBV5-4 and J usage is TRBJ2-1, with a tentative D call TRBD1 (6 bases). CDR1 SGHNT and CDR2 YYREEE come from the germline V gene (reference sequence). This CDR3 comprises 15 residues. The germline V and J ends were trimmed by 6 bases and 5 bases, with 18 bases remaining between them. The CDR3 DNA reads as TGTGCCAGCACACTGGGGGCAGTGACTAACAATGAGCAGTTCTTC. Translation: CASTLGAVTNNEQFF.

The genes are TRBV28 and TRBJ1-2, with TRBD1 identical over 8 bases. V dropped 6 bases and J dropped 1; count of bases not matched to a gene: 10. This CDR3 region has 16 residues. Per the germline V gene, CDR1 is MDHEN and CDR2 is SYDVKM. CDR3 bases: TGTGCCAGCAGCCAAGGGACAGGCGGGCTTAACTATGGCTACACCTTC. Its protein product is CASSQGTGGLNYGYTF.

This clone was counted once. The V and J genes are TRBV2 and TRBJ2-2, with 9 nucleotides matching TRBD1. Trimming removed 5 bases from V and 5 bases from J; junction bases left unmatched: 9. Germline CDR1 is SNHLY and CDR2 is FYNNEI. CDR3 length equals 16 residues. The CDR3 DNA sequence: TGTGCCAGCAGTACTACCGGGACAGGGCTTACCGGGGAGCTGTTTTTT. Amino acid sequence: CASSTTGTGLTGELFF.

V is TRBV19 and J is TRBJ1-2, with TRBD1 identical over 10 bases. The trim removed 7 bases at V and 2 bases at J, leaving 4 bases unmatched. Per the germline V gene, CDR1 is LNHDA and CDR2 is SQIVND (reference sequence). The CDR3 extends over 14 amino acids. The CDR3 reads CASTSGQGNYGYTF. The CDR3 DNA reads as TGTGCCAGTACCTCGGGACAGGGGAACTATGGCTACACCTTC.